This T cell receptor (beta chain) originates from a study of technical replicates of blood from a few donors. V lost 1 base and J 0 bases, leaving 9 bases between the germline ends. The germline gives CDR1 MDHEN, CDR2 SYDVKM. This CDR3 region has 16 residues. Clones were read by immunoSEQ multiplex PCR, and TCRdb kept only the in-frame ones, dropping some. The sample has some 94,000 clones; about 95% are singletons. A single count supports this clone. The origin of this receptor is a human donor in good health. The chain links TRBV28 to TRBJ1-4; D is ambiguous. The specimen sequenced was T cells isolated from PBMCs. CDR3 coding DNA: TGTGCCAGCAGTTTATTAACACCCCCAACTAATGAAAAACTGTTTTTT. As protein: CASSLLTPPTNEKLFF.